This T cell receptor (beta chain) was retrieved from a study of cytotoxic CD8 clonotypes in ibrutinib-treated CLL. On the study more broadly: The authors obtained response samples at a median of around 12 months of treatment, range 6 to 36.

Trimming took off 6 bases at V and 5 bases at J, with 16 bases between the two ends. This CDR3 is built from 14 residues. Germline V gene lookup returns CDR1 MNHEY and CDR2 SMNVEV (reference sequence). This clone occurred a few times. Using immunoSEQ multiplex PCR, the repertoire was profiled, and TCRdb retains in-frame clones only, with some absent. The sample shows about 50,000 clones, 54% of them seen only once. The TCR comes from a human donor with chronic lymphocytic leukemia. This chain links TRBV27 with TRBJ1-1, with D possibly being TRBD1 (6 bases). The sample was PBMCs, taken at disease progression, from a patient treated with ibrutinib. CDR3 DNA sequence: TGTGCCAGCAGCAGTGAGAGGGGGAATACTGAAGCTTTCTTT. Translated, it gives CASSSERGNTEAFF.